Presented here are 16 T cell receptor beta chains from one specimen sequenced in a study of Ad26.COV2.S vaccination and SARS-CoV-2 variants. Treatment denoted: roughly 20 received Ad26.COV2.S at low or high dose, single or two shots; 5 received placebo; per-sample allocation not given. Specimen acquisition occurred on day 63 following the initial vaccine or placebo injection. Here immunoSEQ multiplex PCR was the method, and the copy in TCRdb shows in-frame clones only, minus some. The sample yields almost 400,000 clones, about 91% seen once. The material was peripheral blood, obtained in a trial of Ad26.COV2.S vaccine versus placebo. All receptors come from a person aged 18-65 years who received the Ad26.COV2.S COVID-19 vaccine or a placebo.

The chain couples TRBV28 to TRBJ1-6; 7 nucleotides align to TRBD1. V gave up 6 bases and J gave up 5 bases; unmatched junction bases: 10. The germline V gene has CDR1 MDHEN and CDR2 SYDVKM. CDR3 length: 16 residues. CDR3: CASRLGRDSNNSPLHF. As DNA, the CDR3 is TGTGCCAGCAGATTAGGCCGGGACAGCAATAATTCACCCCTCCACTTT.

The chain links TRBV7-2 to TRBJ2-5, with TRBD1 identical over 9 bases. Germline values: CDR1 SGHTA, CDR2 FQGNSA. The junction had 3 bases not matched to a gene; V was cut back by 8 bases and J by 2 bases. This CDR3 spans 13 amino acids. CDR3 region: CASGTGTQETQYF. The CDR3 DNA follows: TGTGCCAGCGGGACAGGGACTCAAGAGACCCAGTACTTC.

This rearrangement joins TRBV2 to TRBJ1-2; no clear D gene. V was shortened by 7 bases and J by 10 bases, with 16 bases between the two germline ends. Germline CDR1 SNHLY, CDR2 FYNNEI. The CDR3 has 12 residues. The CDR3 nucleotides read TGTGCCAGCACTAGAACCCTGGGTGTCTACACCTTC. It specifies CASTRTLGVYTF.

This clone appeared once. The V gene is TRBV13, the J gene TRBJ2-5, with D hard to call. Per the germline V gene, CDR1 is PRHDT and CDR2 is FYEKMQ (reference sequence). With 1 base removed from V and 5 bases from J, the gap between germline ends came to 11 bases. The CDR3 spans 14 residues. The CDR3 DNA sequence: TGTGCCAGCAGCTTAGTGGGTAGATCTGAGACCCAGTACTTC. Encoded protein: CASSLVGRSETQYF.

In DNA, the CDR3 is TGTGCCAGCAGCGGGACAGGATTGGTTGAGCAGTTCTTC. Encoded protein: CASSGTGLVEQFF. V and J are TRBV12-3 or TRBV12-4 and TRBJ2-1; 8 bases map to TRBD1. Unmatched junction bases numbered 7, after V lost 6 bases and J lost 9 bases. This CDR3 has 13 amino acids.

This rearrangement joins TRBV2 to TRBJ2-1; D unclear. Trimming shortened V by 7 bases and J by 4 bases, and 11 bases separated the two germline ends. The CDR3 has 13 residues. Germline V CDR1 and CDR2: SNHLY, FYNNEI. The CDR3 loop reads CASTRLGYNEQFF. CDR3 bases: TGTGCCAGCACACGATTAGGGTACAATGAGCAGTTCTTC.

The chain joins TRBV11-2 to TRBJ1-3; D unclear. V was cut by 3 bases and J by 3 bases, with 15 bases left in between. The CDR3 is made up of 16 amino acids. Germline V gene sequence: CDR1 SGHAT, CDR2 FQNNGV. The DNA of the CDR3 is TGTGCCAGCAGCTTGGGGTGGGGAGTCAGTGGAAACACCATATATTTT. Protein product: CASSLGWGVSGNTIYF.

In its sample, this clone was seen once. Other DNA sequences in the sample encode the same CDR3. The CDR3 region has the DNA TGTGCCTGGAGCAAGGAGACCCAGTACTTC. Translated, it gives CAWSKETQYF. The chain employs TRBV30 and TRBJ2-5; no clear D. Germline CDR1 and CDR2: GTSNPN and SVGIG (reference sequence). The ends were cut back, 3 bases at V and 5 bases at J, with 4 bases in the middle. This CDR3 contains 10 residues.

This chain joins TRBV7-9 and TRBJ2-3; possibly TRBD1 for D (5 bases). Trimming took off 1 base at V and 1 base at J, with 9 bases between the two ends. The CDR3 consists of 15 residues. Looked up from germline, CDR1 is SEHNR and CDR2 is FQNEAQ (reference sequence). CDR3 in amino acids: CASSLVVQGTDTQYF. Written as DNA, the CDR3 is TGTGCCAGCAGCTTAGTCGTACAGGGCACAGATACGCAGTATTTT.

The V call is TRBV19, the J call TRBJ2-2; 9 nucleotides line up with TRBD2. Per germline, CDR1 LNHDA and CDR2 SQIVND (reference sequence). J was trimmed by 7 bases and V by 3 bases; bases with no gene match: 6. The CDR3 extends over 15 amino acids. CDR3 nucleotide sequence: TGTGCCAGTAGTATCAGCGGGAGGTACGGCGGGGAGCTGTTTTTT. Its protein product is CASSISGRYGGELFF.

The rearrangement uses TRBV6-2 or TRBV6-3 and TRBJ2-5, with a tentative D call TRBD1 (5 bases). Looked up from germline, CDR1 is MNHEY and CDR2 is SVGEGT. V lost 1 base, J lost 2 bases, and 8 bases lay in between. This CDR3 comprises 14 residues. DNA for the CDR3: TGTGCCAGCAGTTACTTTGACAGACAAGAGACCCAGTACTTC. Its translation is CASSYFDRQETQYF.

V usage is TRBV2 and J usage is TRBJ2-4, with 7 positions matching TRBD1. Germline CDR1 and CDR2: SNHLY and FYNNEI. J was trimmed by 2 bases and V by 5 bases; bases with no gene match: 12. The CDR3 runs 17 residues. The CDR3 region has the DNA TGTGCCAGCAGTCGGGACAGATCTACTTACTCCAAAAACATTCAGTACTTC. Protein sequence: CASSRDRSTYSKNIQYF. Full variable domain (missing parts from reference TRBV2 and TRBJ2-4): EPEVTQTPSHQVTQMGQEVILRCVPISNHLYFYWYRQILGQKVEFLVSFYNNEISEKSEIFDDQFSVERPDGSNFTLKIRSTKLEDSAMYFCASSRDRSTYSKNIQYFGAGTRLSVL.

Only a few counts were recorded for this clone. The chain uses TRBV28 and TRBJ1-5; 8 nucleotides line up with TRBD1. With 5 bases clipped from V and 6 bases from J, the junction kept 6 bases outside the gene matches. This CDR3 has 14 residues. The V gene's germline CDR1 is MDHEN and CDR2 SYDVKM. The DNA of the CDR3 is TGTGCCAGCAGTCCAACAGGGGGGAGTCAGCCCCAGCATTTT. It codes for CASSPTGGSQPQHF.

The chain employs TRBV5-1 and TRBJ2-1; D gene ambiguous. The germline gives CDR1 SGHRS, CDR2 YFSETQ. The CDR3 runs to 14 residues. V was pared by 2 bases and J by 4 bases, with 10 bases between. In DNA, the CDR3 is TGCGCCAGCAGCTTCAAAAGGCAGTACAATGAGCAGTTCTTC. Translation: CASSFKRQYNEQFF.

V usage is TRBV28 and J usage is TRBJ2-1; TRBD2 matches 12 bases. J lost 6 bases, V lost 6 bases, and 15 bases had no gene match. The CDR3 length is 18 residues. Looked up from germline, CDR1 is MDHEN and CDR2 is SYDVKM. The CDR3 protein is CASSSPDRGGLAGNEQFF. The CDR3 bases are TGTGCCAGCAGCTCCCCGGACAGGGGGGGACTAGCGGGCAATGAGCAGTTCTTC.

The J gene is TRBJ1-3, the V gene TRBV10-1; D gene ambiguous. The length of the CDR3 is 13 residues. Trimming stripped 8 bases from V and 2 bases from J, with 10 bases between. The V gene's germline CDR1 is WNHNN and CDR2 SYGVQD (reference sequence). The CDR3 region is CASPKGAGNTIYF. CDR3 coding DNA: TGCGCCAGCCCGAAGGGAGCTGGAAACACCATATATTTT.